The 23 T cell receptor beta chains listed next were all sequenced from one sample in a study of memory CD4+ T cells and cytomegalovirus serostatus (dated by TCRdb to the late 2010s). Single viable CD3+CD4+CD8-CD45RO+ cells were sorted as memory CD4+ T cells on a FACSAria II. Library prep was done by the immunoSEQ multiplex PCR assay. Not all clones reach the TCRdb copy of this immuneACCESS table, which keeps in-frame sequences only. Checked studies attribute under half of the gap to unresolved V genes and leave the rest unexplained. The sample table lists about 92,000 clones, roughly 80% of them with a count of one. Approximately 4% of the sample belongs to the ten largest clones. Sequenced: memory CD4+ T cells from blood. These TCRs come from an adult in good health and CMV-seropositive.

This chain joins TRBV7-8 and TRBJ1-3, with unresolved D. The CDR3 totals 15 residues. V was trimmed by 1 base and J by 2 bases, leaving 9 bases between them. Germline V gene sequence: CDR1 SGHVS, CDR2 FQNEAQ. CDR3 nucleotide sequence: TGTGCCAGCAGCTTAGGCCGACCCCCTGGAAACACCATATATTTT. Residues: CASSLGRPPGNTIYF.

The chain joins TRBV18 to TRBJ1-4; TRBD1 agrees at 7 bases. The V segment lost 3 bases and the J segment 8 bases; nucleotides outside the gene matches: 3. The CDR3 extends over 13 amino acids. The germline V gene has CDR1 KGHSH and CDR2 LQKENI. DNA for the CDR3: TGTGCCAGCTCACCGACAGGGAGAGAAAAACTGTTTTTT. As protein: CASSPTGREKLFF.

The CDR3 region has the DNA TGTGCCAGCAGTGAGCGCAGGGACGAGCAGTACTTC. This translates into CASSERRDEQYF. This chain uses TRBV6-1 with TRBJ2-7; possibly TRBD1 for D (5 bases). Trimming pared 3 bases from V and 5 bases from J, leaving 8 bases between. The CDR3 has 12 residues. From germline, CDR1 is MNHNS and CDR2 SASEGT.

J is TRBJ2-6 and V is TRBV19; D tentatively fits TRBD1 or TRBD2 (5 bases each). Germline V lookup: CDR1 LNHDA, CDR2 SQIVND (reference sequence). Trimming stripped 5 bases from V and 3 bases from J, with 17 bases between. The CDR3 runs to 17 residues. The DNA for the CDR3 is TGTGCCAGTAGTGCACGATTGTCGGGGCTTGGGGCCAACGTCCTGACTTTC. Its translation: CASSARLSGLGANVLTF.

The chain uses TRBV7-6 and TRBJ2-2; 8 bases line up with TRBD2. The CDR3 runs 16 residues. Germline CDR1 and CDR2: SGHVS and FNYEAQ. The V and J ends lost 3 bases and 1 base, in that order; junction bases with no gene match: 4. The CDR3 loop is CASSLRAGGNTGELFF. CDR3 in DNA: TGTGCCAGCAGCTTGAGGGCGGGGGGGAACACCGGGGAGCTGTTTTTT.

Concerning this clone itself: A junction boundary mismatches the germline segment, possibly from a read error. This chain connects TRBV19 to TRBJ1-3; no firm D call. This CDR3 has 13 amino acids. CDR1 and CDR2 (germline): LNHDA, SQIVND (reference sequence). The CDR3 DNA follows: TGTGGCAGTCAGTCCCGCTCTGGAAACACCATATATTTT. Protein sequence: CGSQSRSGNTIYF.

The chain links TRBV5-4 to TRBJ1-3; D ambiguous. V dropped 4 bases and J dropped 0 bases, with 11 bases sitting between them. From germline, CDR1 is SGHNT and CDR2 YYREEE (reference sequence). The CDR3 runs 15 residues. CDR3 amino acids: CASSEGGFSGNTIYF. The CDR3 coding sequence is TGTGCCAGCAGCGAGGGTGGATTCTCTGGAAACACCATATATTTT.

The chain has TRBV7-2 and TRBJ2-1; D ambiguous. Looked up from germline, CDR1 is SGHTA and CDR2 is FQGNSA. V was pared by 0 bases and J by 3 bases, with 6 bases between. The CDR3 is 14 residues long. The CDR3 nucleotides are TGTGCCAGCAGCTTAGCGGTGGTCTACAATGAGCAGTTCTTC. Translated: CASSLAVVYNEQFF.

The V call is TRBV19, the J call TRBJ2-2; TRBD2 might be the D (6 bases). The CDR3 covers 15 residues. Germline assignment: CDR1 LNHDA and CDR2 SQIVND (reference sequence). Trimming removed 7 bases from V and 0 bases from J, with 12 bases in between. CDR3 DNA sequence: TGTGCCAGTACCCCCGTAGCGGCGAACACCGGGGAGCTGTTTTTT. Its protein product is CASTPVAANTGELFF.

The chain joins TRBV28 to TRBJ1-4; 9 nucleotides line up with TRBD1. The germline CDR1 and CDR2 sequences are MDHEN and SYDVKM. The CDR3 extends over 15 amino acids. V shed 7 bases, J shed 7 bases, and the junction held 10 bases outside the gene matches. The DNA of the CDR3 is TGTGCCAGCACCACGAGGGGACAGGGACCTGAAAAACTGTTTTTT. Translating it yields CASTTRGQGPEKLFF.

V is TRBV7-3 and J is TRBJ2-2; D is tentatively TRBD1 or TRBD2 (6 bases each). In germline, CDR1 is SGHTA, CDR2 FQGTGA. With 6 bases removed from V and 3 bases from J, the gap between germline ends came to 11 bases. This CDR3 is built from 14 residues. The CDR3 nucleotides are TGTGCCAGCAGGCGGGACACCCACACCGGGGAGCTGTTTTTT. As protein: CASRRDTHTGELFF.

V usage is TRBV30 and J usage is TRBJ1-1; 8 nucleotides agree with TRBD1. CDR1 is GTSNPN and CDR2 is SVGIG in the germline V gene (reference sequence). J lost 4 bases, V lost 5 bases, and 3 bases had no gene match. This CDR3 contains 12 residues. The CDR3, as DNA: TGTGCCTGGGGACAGGGTCGCACTGAAGCTTTCTTT. Translation gives CAWGQGRTEAFF.

The chain uses TRBV5-1 and TRBJ2-7; 9 nucleotides agree with TRBD1. CDR1 and CDR2 from the germline V gene are SGHRS and YFSETQ. This CDR3 is 14 amino acids long. After removal of 5 bases from V and 2 bases from J, the junction contained 5 bases not matched to a gene. Here the CDR3 reads CASRVGQGTYEQYF. The CDR3 region has the DNA TGCGCCAGCAGGGTGGGACAGGGAACCTACGAGCAGTACTTC.

The rearrangement links TRBV7-2 to TRBJ2-7; 7 positions match TRBD1. Trimming cost V 5 bases and J 4 bases; bases outside gene matches: 8. In germline, CDR1 is SGHTA, CDR2 FQGNSA. The CDR3 runs 14 residues. CDR3 in DNA: TGTGCCAGCAGCGACGGGGACAGACTTTACGAGCAGTACTTC. Amino acid sequence: CASSDGDRLYEQYF.

V and J are TRBV7-2 and TRBJ1-5; D might be TRBD1 (6 bases). The germline V and J ends were trimmed by 1 base and 5 bases, with 12 bases remaining between them. There are 15 residues in the CDR3. The germline CDR1 and CDR2 sequences are SGHTA and FQGNSA. DNA for the CDR3: TGTGCCAGCAGCTTAGTGAGACAGGTGGATCAGCCCCAGCATTTT. This gives the protein CASSLVRQVDQPQHF.

The V call is TRBV2, the J call TRBJ1-1, with 9 bases matching TRBD1. The junction had 6 bases not matched to a gene; V was cut back by 6 bases and J by 4 bases. Looked up from germline, CDR1 is SNHLY and CDR2 is FYNNEI. The CDR3 sequence is 14 residues long. CDR3 region: CASRPGQGATEAFF. In nucleotides, the CDR3 is TGTGCCAGCAGACCGGGACAGGGAGCCACTGAAGCTTTCTTT.

This rearrangement joins TRBV30 to TRBJ1-3; D gene ambiguous. There are 14 residues in the CDR3. From germline, CDR1 is GTSNPN and CDR2 SVGIG (reference sequence). V was cut by 1 base and J by 4 bases, with 11 bases left in between. The CDR3, as DNA: TGTGCCTGGAGTGCCACCCTCCTGGGAAACACCATATATTTT. Protein product: CAWSATLLGNTIYF. Supplemented by reference TRBV30 and TRBJ1-3, the full variable domain reads SQTIHQWPATLVQPVGSPLSLECTVEGTSNPNLYWYRQAAGRGLQLLFYSVGIGQISSEVPQNLSASRPQDRQFILSSKKLLLSDSGFYLCAWSATLLGNTIYFGEGSWLTVV.

There are a few counts of this clone. The chain carries TRBV7-2 and TRBJ2-1; TRBD1 matches at 7 bases. Germline V gene data show CDR1 as SGHTA and CDR2 as FQGNSA. The CDR3 has 13 residues. With V trimmed by 3 bases and J by 5 bases, 1 base remained unmatched. CDR3 in DNA: TGTGCCAGCAGCTTGGGACAGAACAATGAGCAGTTCTTC. Residues: CASSLGQNNEQFF. Together with reference TRBV7-2 and TRBJ2-1, the CDR3 gives the full variable domain: GAGVSQSPSNKVTEKGKDVELRCDPISGHTALYWYRQSLGQGLEFLIYFQGNSAPDKSGLPSDRFSAERTGGSVSTLTIQRTQQEDSAVYLCASSLGQNNEQFFGPGTRLTVL.

The chain combines TRBV18 with TRBJ1-3, with D unresolved. Germline loops: CDR1 KGHSH, CDR2 LQKENI. The CDR3 contains 15 residues. The V end was cut by 5 bases, the J end by 0 bases, with 11 bases between. CDR3 region: CASSWERSSGNTIYF. DNA for the CDR3: TGTGCCAGCTCATGGGAGCGAAGCTCTGGAAACACCATATATTTT. Filled out from reference TRBV18 and TRBJ1-3, the complete variable domain reads NAGVMQNPRHLVRRRGQEARLRCSPMKGHSHVYWYRQLPEEGLKFMVYLQKENIIDESGMPKERFSAEFPKEGPSILRIQQVVRGDSAAYFCASSWERSSGNTIYFGEGSWLTVV.

This clone turned up a few times. V is TRBV6-6 and J is TRBJ1-1; D remains unclear. Trimming took off 2 bases at V and 5 bases at J, with 6 bases between the two ends. The CDR3 is 12 residues long. CDR1 is MNHNY, CDR2 SVGAGI, per germline (reference sequence). CDR3 region: CASSYRETEAFF. The CDR3 DNA follows: TGTGCCAGCAGTTACAGGGAGACTGAAGCTTTCTTT.

This clone was seen only once. The chain carries TRBV7-9 and TRBJ2-6; the D gene is possibly TRBD1 (6 bases). Trimming pared 5 bases from V and 4 bases from J, leaving 12 bases between. The CDR3 is made up of 15 amino acids. Germline lookup yields CDR1 SEHNR and CDR2 FQNEAQ (reference sequence). In DNA, the CDR3 is TGTGCCAGCAGCCCCAGGGGTTCAGGGGCCAACGTCCTGACTTTC. It is translated as CASSPRGSGANVLTF.

The genes are TRBV6-5 and TRBJ2-1, with 9 bases matching TRBD1. Unmatched junction bases numbered 6, after V lost 5 bases and J lost 4 bases. The CDR3 extends over 15 amino acids. The germline V gene has CDR1 MNHEY and CDR2 SVGAGI. The CDR3 region is CASSQQGAQYNEQFF. In DNA form, the CDR3 reads TGTGCCAGCAGTCAACAGGGGGCGCAGTACAATGAGCAGTTCTTC.

The V call is TRBV7-2, the J call TRBJ2-7; 13 nucleotides align to TRBD2. With 1 base clipped from V and 7 bases from J, the junction kept 7 bases outside the gene matches. The CDR3 loop spans 16 amino acids. Germline values: CDR1 SGHTA, CDR2 FQGNSA. CDR3 DNA: TGTGCCAGCAGCTTAGGACGGACTAGCGGGAGTGGGGAGCAGTACTTC. Protein product: CASSLGRTSGSGEQYF.